Shown below are 30 T cell receptor beta chains from a single sample sequenced in a study of cytomegalovirus exposure and HLA in healthy donors. PCR employed 60 Vbeta and 13 Jbeta primers. Only in-frame clones appear in the TCRdb table, and some are missing; sequencing was by immunoSEQ multiplex PCR. The table includes approximately 100,000 clones, 60% to 85% detected once. Sequencing was performed on PBMCs. These receptors came from a female donor in good health and CMV-seropositive.

This clone was seen once. The CDR3 DNA reads TGTGCCAGCAGCTCAAGGACAGGGAACACTGAAGCTTTCTTT. Translation: CASSSRTGNTEAFF. The genes are TRBV7-2 and TRBJ1-1; TRBD1 matches at 7 bases. Germline CDR1 SGHTA, CDR2 FQGNSA. There are 14 residues in the CDR3. J lost 1 base, V lost 4 bases, and 3 bases had no gene match. Full variable domain (outside the CDR3, taken from reference TRBV7-2 and TRBJ1-1): GAGVSQSPSNKVTEKGKDVELRCDPISGHTALYWYRQSLGQGLEFLIYFQGNSAPDKSGLPSDRFSAERTGGSVSTLTIQRTQQEDSAVYLCASSSRTGNTEAFFGQGTRLTVV.

The chain combines TRBV2 with TRBJ1-2, with D unresolved. The CDR3 sequence is 13 residues long. Per the germline V gene, CDR1 is SNHLY and CDR2 is FYNNEI. V was clipped by 5 bases and J by 3 bases, with 10 bases between them. As DNA, the CDR3 is TGTGCCAGCAGTCCAAAGGACTACTATGGCTACACCTTC. The encoded protein is CASSPKDYYGYTF.

The J gene is TRBJ2-7, the V gene TRBV29-1, with 8 bases that match TRBD2. The V segment lost 7 bases and the J segment 5 bases; nucleotides outside the gene matches: 10. Germline loops: CDR1 SQVTM, CDR2 ANQGSEA. The CDR3 totals 13 residues. Here the CDR3 DNA reads TGCAGCGCCGCAAGGGGTAGCGGGAACGAGCAGTACTTC. Translating gives CSAARGSGNEQYF.

This sequence joins TRBV19 and TRBJ1-4; a possible D gene is TRBD1 (6 bases). Per the germline V gene, CDR1 is LNHDA and CDR2 is SQIVND (reference sequence). V lost 5 bases, J lost 3 bases, and 13 bases lay in between. The CDR3 extends over 15 amino acids. The chain's CDR3 is CASSASGAPNEKLFF. The CDR3 nucleotides are TGTGCCAGTAGTGCCTCAGGGGCTCCTAATGAAAAACTGTTTTTT.

The chain joins TRBV5-1 to TRBJ1-3; possibly TRBD1 for D (5 bases). The CDR3 is 15 amino acids. CDR1 SGHRS and CDR2 YFSETQ come from the germline V gene. Deletions cut 2 bases from V and 0 bases from J, with 9 bases between. This chain's CDR3 is CASSFDSRSGNTIYF. In DNA, the CDR3 is TGCGCCAGCAGCTTCGACAGCCGCTCTGGAAACACCATATATTTT.

The V gene is TRBV7-2, the J gene TRBJ2-5; D is unresolved. Between the trimmed V and J ends, which lost 2 bases and 8 bases, there was a span of 9 bases. This CDR3 is 12 amino acids long. Germline CDR1 is SGHTA and CDR2 is FQGNSA. In DNA, the CDR3 is TGTGCCAGCAGCTTAACGGGTTCTACCCAGTACTTC. This gives the protein CASSLTGSTQYF.

The V and J genes are TRBV6-1 and TRBJ2-7; TRBD2 aligns across 15 bases. The germline V gene has CDR1 MNHNS and CDR2 SASEGT. There are 15 residues in the CDR3. J was trimmed by 3 bases and V by 3 bases; bases with no gene match: 0. The chain's CDR3 is CASSEGLAGGYEQYF. The CDR3 DNA reads as TGTGCCAGCAGTGAGGGACTAGCGGGAGGCTACGAGCAGTACTTC.

The gene calls are TRBV5-1 and TRBJ1-2; 9 bases line up with TRBD1. Germline-derived CDR1 and CDR2 are SGHRS and YFSETQ. This CDR3 comprises 13 residues. V was clipped by 7 bases and J by 8 bases; unmatched bases: 9. The CDR3 DNA sequence: TGCGCCAGCGGTACACAGGGGGCGGAAGGCTACACCTTC. It is translated as CASGTQGAEGYTF.

The V and J genes are TRBV7-3 and TRBJ2-7; D is perhaps TRBD1 (6 bases). Germline CDR1 is SGHTA and CDR2 is FQGTGA. The V gene lost 5 bases and the J gene lost 3 bases, with 11 bases spanning the gap. This CDR3 has 13 amino acids. The CDR3 DNA reads TGTGCCAGCAGCCGGGGACACCTCTACGAGCAGTACTTC. It encodes CASSRGHLYEQYF.

In nucleotides, the CDR3 is TGCGCCAGCAGCCAAGGGACAGGGGTTCGGGGCTACACCTTC. This encodes CASSQGTGVRGYTF. The chain carries TRBV4-1 and TRBJ1-2, with 9 bases aligning to TRBD1. V lost 1 base to trimming and J lost 8 bases; unmatched junction nucleotides: 5. Germline V CDR1 and CDR2: MGHRA, YSYEKL. This CDR3 has 14 residues.

The chain joins TRBV7-9 to TRBJ2-5; TRBD2 agrees at 10 bases. After removal of 5 bases from V and 0 bases from J, the junction contained 6 bases not matched to a gene. The CDR3 runs 16 residues. The V gene's germline CDR1 is SEHNR and CDR2 FQNEAQ (reference sequence). The CDR3 bases are TGTGCCAGCAGCCCACTAGCGGGGTGGTACCAAGAGACCCAGTACTTC. As protein: CASSPLAGWYQETQYF.

This clone appeared a single time. As DNA, the CDR3 is TGTGCCAGCAGCCCAGAGGGTAGCTTGAGCAATCAGCCCCAGCATTTT. This translates into CASSPEGSLSNQPQHF. The J gene is TRBJ1-5, the V gene TRBV7-8, with unresolved D. The CDR3 runs 16 residues. Germline CDR1 reads SGHVS; CDR2 reads FQNEAQ. V lost 5 bases to trimming and J lost 1 base, with 15 bases between them.

The V and J genes are TRBV2 and TRBJ1-1; D gene ambiguous. The CDR3 has 15 residues. The V gene lost 7 bases and the J gene lost 1 base, with 16 bases spanning the gap. Germline V CDR1 and CDR2: SNHLY, FYNNEI. The CDR3 coding sequence is TGTGCCAGCAAAAATTACGGCGGAGCGAACACTGAAGCTTTCTTT. Its translation: CASKNYGGANTEAFF.

The chain employs TRBV29-1 and TRBJ2-4, with a weak D call TRBD2 (6 bases). V lost 4 bases, J lost 2 bases, and 12 bases lay in between. Germline V gene lookup returns CDR1 SQVTM and CDR2 ANQGSEA. The CDR3 is made up of 14 amino acids. CDR3 sequence (DNA): TGCAGCGTTGGGGCGGGGAGTTCCAAAAACATTCAGTACTTC. Translating gives CSVGAGSSKNIQYF.

CDR3 nucleotide sequence: TGTGCCAGCAGCTACCTATGGGCCGACCCCGCTTTCTTT. It yields the protein CASSYLWADPAFF. The chain is built from TRBV7-2 and TRBJ1-1; D gene unclear. The germline V gene encodes CDR1 SGHTA and CDR2 FQGNSA. The CDR3 runs to 13 residues. V lost 4 bases, J lost 11 bases, and 17 bases lay in between.

The rearrangement joins TRBV28 to TRBJ1-1, with D tentatively TRBD1 (5 bases). The CDR3 has 16 amino acids. CDR1 is MDHEN, CDR2 SYDVKM, per germline. Trimming removed 2 bases from V and 0 bases from J, with 13 bases in between. The CDR3 sequence is CASSLRRADMNTEAFF. The CDR3 nucleotides are TGTGCCAGCAGTTTACGTCGGGCGGACATGAACACTGAAGCTTTCTTT.

In this sample, this clone turned up a few times. The gene calls are TRBV7-8 and TRBJ2-1, with 10 positions matching TRBD2. V shed 2 bases and J 2 bases; nucleotides not matched to a gene: 3. Germline V CDR1 and CDR2: SGHVS, FQNEAQ. CDR3 length: 16 residues. In DNA, the CDR3 is TGTGCCAGCAGCTTAACCCTAGCGGGGGCCTACAATGAGCAGTTCTTC. Translation: CASSLTLAGAYNEQFF.

This chain links TRBV7-2 with TRBJ2-6, with a tentative D call TRBD2 (6 bases). The CDR3 contains 15 residues. The germline V gene encodes CDR1 SGHTA and CDR2 FQGNSA. V was pared by 3 bases and J by 2 bases, with 8 bases between. The CDR3 nucleotides read TGTGCCAGCAGCTTCGGCGGGGCTGGGGCCAACGTCCTGACTTTC. Encoded protein: CASSFGGAGANVLTF.

For the CDR3, the DNA is TGTGCCAGTAGTATCGTGGGGTCCCGGGGGACCCAGTACTTC. Its translation is CASSIVGSRGTQYF. The gene calls are TRBV19 and TRBJ2-5, with D possibly being TRBD2 (5 bases). Germline V lookup: CDR1 LNHDA, CDR2 SQIVND (reference sequence). The CDR3 spans 14 residues. Deletions cut 3 bases from V and 7 bases from J, with 15 bases between. The full variable domain, rest sourced from reference TRBV19 and TRBJ2-5, is DGGITQSPKYLFRKEGQNVTLSCEQNLNHDAMYWYRQDPGQGLRLIYYSQIVNDFQKGDIAEGYSVSREKKESFPLTVTSAQKNPTAFYLCASSIVGSRGTQYFGPGTRLLVL.

The rearrangement links TRBV27 to TRBJ1-5; TRBD1 matches 7 bases. CDR3 length: 14 residues. Germline CDR1 reads MNHEY; CDR2 reads SMNVEV (reference sequence). J was trimmed by 7 bases and V by 4 bases; bases with no gene match: 7. The chain's CDR3 is CASSSTGVEQPQHF. As DNA, the CDR3 is TGTGCCAGCAGTTCAACAGGGGTGGAGCAGCCCCAGCATTTT.

The chain is built from TRBV7-6 and TRBJ2-1; 7 bases match TRBD2. Trimming removed 3 bases from V and 8 bases from J; junction bases left unmatched: 4. CDR1 and CDR2 from the germline V gene are SGHVS and FNYEAQ. The CDR3 extends over 13 amino acids. The CDR3 spells CASSFNGGDEQFF. DNA of the CDR3: TGTGCCAGCAGCTTCAATGGGGGGGATGAGCAGTTCTTC.

The rearrangement links TRBV29-1 to TRBJ1-1; 10 bases align to TRBD1. The J segment lost 4 bases and the V segment lost 7 bases, leaving 6 bases of the junction unmatched. The germline V gene has CDR1 SQVTM and CDR2 ANQGSEA. The CDR3 is 13 residues long. The DNA for the CDR3 is TGCAGCGGGGGACAGGGGAGGGGCACTGAAGCTTTCTTT. Its protein product is CSGGQGRGTEAFF.

The chain carries TRBV29-1 and TRBJ2-7, with D hard to call. CDR3 size: 10 residues. Trimming took 6 bases from V and 4 from J, leaving 7 bases between them. Germline V gene lookup returns CDR1 SQVTM and CDR2 ANQGSEA. The DNA for the CDR3 is TGCAGCGTCGTAGTGTACGAGCAGTACTTC. As protein: CSVVVYEQYF.

This chain connects TRBV5-1 to TRBJ2-7, with D unresolved. The germline V and J ends were trimmed by 4 bases and 2 bases, with 10 bases remaining between them. This CDR3 contains 13 residues. Germline V gene lookup returns CDR1 SGHRS and CDR2 YFSETQ. This CDR3 reads CASSGPAAYEQYF. CDR3 DNA: TGCGCCAGCAGCGGGCCAGCCGCCTACGAGCAGTACTTC.

The rearrangement joins TRBV4-1 to TRBJ2-7; 7 bases fit TRBD2. The germline CDR1 and CDR2 sequences are MGHRA and YSYEKL. Trimming at V came to 2 bases and at J to 0 bases, leaving 4 bases not matched to a gene. The CDR3 has 15 residues. The CDR3 region is CASSQTSALSYEQYF. The CDR3 nucleotides are TGCGCCAGCAGCCAAACTAGCGCGCTCTCCTACGAGCAGTACTTC.

The chain combines TRBV19 with TRBJ2-7; 10 bases align to TRBD2. Germline values: CDR1 LNHDA, CDR2 SQIVND (reference sequence). Losses at the gene ends were 7 bases for V and 1 base for J; bases not matched to a gene: 4. The CDR3 extends over 14 amino acids. The CDR3: CASNQAGGSYEQYF. The CDR3 bases are TGTGCCAGTAATCAAGCGGGAGGGTCCTACGAGCAGTACTTC.

The V gene is TRBV30, the J gene TRBJ2-6, with D unclear. CDR3 length: 17 residues. CDR1 is GTSNPN and CDR2 is SVGIG in the germline V gene (reference sequence). V lost 2 bases and J lost 1, with 15 bases in between. This CDR3 is CAWSSAVRRSGANVLTF. CDR3 bases: TGTGCCTGGAGTTCGGCAGTTAGGCGGTCTGGGGCCAACGTCCTGACTTTC.

The chain is built from TRBV30 and TRBJ1-3, with D hard to call. The ends were cut back, 5 bases at V and 0 bases at J, with 5 bases in the middle. Germline CDR1 and CDR2: GTSNPN and SVGIG (reference sequence). The CDR3 loop spans 12 amino acids. The CDR3 nucleotides read TGTGCCTGGGAGAGCTCTGGAAACACCATATATTTT. It translates to CAWESSGNTIYF.

This clone was found a few times. The V call is TRBV6-5, the J call TRBJ1-1; unclear D gene. Per germline, CDR1 MNHEY and CDR2 SVGAGI. V lost 2 bases to trimming and J lost 3 bases, with 13 bases between them. CDR3 length equals 15 residues. CDR3 nucleotides: TGTGCCAGCAGTTACATGGTGGGAGGGCACACTGAAGCTTTCTTT. As protein: CASSYMVGGHTEAFF.

The rearrangement joins TRBV19 to TRBJ2-7, with 7 bases that match TRBD2. Germline V gene lookup returns CDR1 LNHDA and CDR2 SQIVND (reference sequence). This CDR3 is built from 15 residues. V shed 0 bases, J shed 5 bases, and the junction held 7 bases outside the gene matches. The CDR3 here is CASSIDHASGDEQYF. CDR3 nucleotides: TGTGCCAGTAGTATAGATCATGCTAGCGGAGACGAGCAGTACTTC.